What follows are 30 T cell receptor beta chains derived from one specimen sequenced in a study of CD8+CD57+ T cells in acquired aplastic anemia. Investigators profiled TCR beta VDJ and CDR3 from genomic DNA template. TCRdb passed the reads through MiXCR, listing each CDR3 protein once. The sample has 200,000 to 250,000 distinct CDR3 sequences, roughly 35% seen once. Sequenced input: sorted CD4+, CD8+, or CD8+CD57+ T cells (not recorded which) from PBMCs. These receptors were collected from a human donor in good health, serving as a control.

This clonotype was seen only a few times. This rearrangement joins TRBV12-5 to TRBJ2-3; possibly TRBD1 for D (6 bases). CDR3 length: 14 amino acids. V lost 1 base and J 2 bases, leaving 7 bases between the germline ends. The germline V gene has CDR1 LGHNT and CDR2 FRNRAP. The DNA for the CDR3 is TGTGCTAGTGGTTTGGGACAGGCCACAGATACGCAGTATTTT. Protein: CASGLGQATDTQYF.

As to this clonotype: A read error is possible here, since a much larger clone lies one base away. The chain uses TRBV6-5 and TRBJ2-7; the D is unclear. CDR3 length: 14 amino acids. The V gene's germline CDR1 is MNHEY and CDR2 SVGAGI. The CDR3 nucleotides are TGTCCCAGCAGTTACTCGATGGGGAACTACGAGCAGTACTTC. Translating gives CPSSYSMGNYEQYF.

There are many counts of this clonotype. The chain uses TRBV20-1 and TRBJ2-7; the match to TRBD1 covers 9 bases. CDR3 length equals 12 residues. Germline V CDR1 and CDR2: DFQATT, SNEGSKA (reference sequence). With 6 bases clipped from V and 4 bases from J, the junction kept 4 bases outside the gene matches. The CDR3 loop is CSASDRGYEQYF. CDR3 coding DNA: TGCAGTGCCTCGGACAGGGGATACGAGCAGTACTTC.

This clonotype was found many times. The CDR3 reads CASTPQLAGETQYF. In nucleotides, the CDR3 is TGCGCCAGCACCCCACAACTAGCTGGGGAGACCCAGTACTTC. The V and J genes are TRBV5-1 and TRBJ2-5; the D gene is possibly TRBD2 (6 bases). Germline-derived CDR1 and CDR2 are SGHRS and YFSETQ. This CDR3 contains 14 residues. Deletions cut 6 bases from V and 5 bases from J, with 17 bases between.

Note on this clonotype: The junction departs from the called germline gene at one end, perhaps through a read error. The V and J genes are TRBV5-1 and TRBJ1-1, with 9 bases identical to TRBD1. Germline CDR1 is SGHRS and CDR2 is YFSETQ. CDR3 length: 17 residues. The CDR3 protein is CASSLTGTGWFDTEAFF. CDR3 nucleotide sequence: TGCGCCAGCAGCTTGACCGGGACAGGGTGGTTCGACACTGAAGCCTTCTTT.

This clonotype was found many times. This sequence joins TRBV5-1 and TRBJ1-1; D might be TRBD1 (5 bases). V lost 3 bases and J 6 bases, leaving 9 bases between the germline ends. Germline V gives CDR1 SGHRS, CDR2 YFSETQ. The CDR3 is made up of 12 amino acids. The CDR3 protein is CASSSRQSEAFF. The DNA of the CDR3 is TGCGCCAGCAGCTCCCGACAGTCTGAAGCTTTCTTT.

DNA for the CDR3: TGTGCCAGTTCGACAGGGGAAGGCTACGAGCAGTACTTC. It yields the protein CASSTGEGYEQYF. This chain connects TRBV19 to TRBJ2-7; 8 nucleotides line up with TRBD1. Germline-derived CDR1 and CDR2 are LNHDA and SQIVND (reference sequence). The CDR3 loop spans 13 amino acids. J gave up 3 bases and V 8 bases, and 6 bases lay outside the gene matches.

This clonotype showed up many times. The chain carries TRBV6-1 and TRBJ2-5, with TRBD2 as a possible D gene (5 bases). Germline CDR1 MNHNS, CDR2 SASEGT. The V and J ends lost 5 bases and 1 base respectively, with 11 bases between them. This CDR3 contains 14 residues. CDR3 sequence: CASSPEAGQETQYF. CDR3 nucleotides: TGTGCCAGCAGTCCGGAGGCGGGCCAAGAGACCCAGTACTTC.

The CDR3: CATSRVGTGNTGELFF. CDR3 bases: TGTGCCACCAGCAGAGTGGGGACGGGGAACACCGGGGAGCTGTTTTTT. This sequence joins TRBV15 and TRBJ2-2; D assignment may be TRBD1 or TRBD2 (5 bases each). This CDR3 is built from 16 residues. V shed 1 base and J shed 1 base, with 10 bases lying between them. The V gene's germline CDR1 is LNHNV and CDR2 YYDKDF (reference sequence).

In this sample, this clonotype turned up many times. The chain is built from TRBV19 and TRBJ1-2; 11 positions match TRBD1. J lost 2 bases, V lost 7 bases, and 12 bases had no gene match. Germline lookup yields CDR1 LNHDA and CDR2 SQIVND (reference sequence). The CDR3 is 17 amino acids. The CDR3 is CASTPASDRGPNYGYTF. Written as DNA, the CDR3 is TGTGCCAGTACCCCCGCCTCGGACAGGGGGCCGAACTATGGCTACACCTTC.

This clonotype showed up just a few times. This chain's CDR3 is CSQVRSEQFF. CDR3 sequence (DNA): TGCAGCCAAGTTAGGAGCGAGCAGTTCTTC. V usage is TRBV20-1 and J usage is TRBJ2-1; D call uncertain. Germline V gene data show CDR1 as DFQATT and CDR2 as SNEGSKA (reference sequence). This CDR3 spans 10 amino acids.

The chain recombines TRBV2 with TRBJ1-2, with D uncertain. The germline V gene has CDR1 SNHLY and CDR2 FYNNEI. This CDR3 is built from 13 residues. With 4 bases removed from V and 5 bases from J, the gap between germline ends came to 11 bases. The CDR3 loop is CASSAEGGYGYTF. CDR3 nucleotides: TGTGCCAGCAGTGCCGAGGGCGGGTATGGCTACACCTTC.

The chain carries TRBV3-1 and TRBJ1-5; no firm D call. The germline V gene encodes CDR1 LGHDT and CDR2 YNNKEL (reference sequence). Trimming shortened V by 4 bases and J by 7 bases, and 11 bases separated the two germline ends. CDR3 length: 13 amino acids. The chain's CDR3 is CASSPTLWQPQHF. As DNA, the CDR3 is TGTGCCAGCAGCCCTACCCTTTGGCAGCCCCAGCATTTT.

Note on this clonotype: This may be a read error, as it is one base from a much larger clone. The genes are TRBV5-6 and TRBJ2-7; no clear D gene. CDR1 is SGHDT and CDR2 is YYEEEE in the germline V gene. The CDR3 length is 15 residues. Deletions cut 7 bases from V and 3 bases from J, with 20 bases between. CDR3 amino acids: CASGLTKWFVYEQYF. The CDR3 bases are TGTGCCAGCGGCCTGACAAAATGGTTCGTCTACGAGCAGTACTTC.

The CDR3 DNA is TGCAGTGCTAGCCCCCTAACACAGAGCGGGGGGGGAATAGAGACCCAGTACTTC. It encodes CSASPLTQSGGGIETQYF. The gene calls are TRBV20-1 and TRBJ2-5; 10 nucleotides line up with TRBD2. The germline CDR1 and CDR2 sequences are DFQATT and SNEGSKA (reference sequence). V gave up 3 bases and J gave up 4 bases; unmatched junction bases: 17. This CDR3 has 18 amino acids.

Many counts were recorded for this clonotype. The chain has TRBV29-1 and TRBJ2-1, with a tentative D call TRBD2 (7 bases). CDR1 and CDR2 (germline): SQVTM, ANQGSEA. Between the trimmed V and J ends, which lost 3 bases and 8 bases, there was a span of 17 bases. The CDR3 has 14 residues. In DNA form, the CDR3 reads TGCAGCGTTGATCACGGGGGGCTCATCCATGAGCAGTTCTTC. Translating gives CSVDHGGLIHEQFF.

In its sample, this clonotype was seen a few times. V usage is TRBV9 and J usage is TRBJ1-4; D unclear. The CDR3 sequence is 15 residues long. Between the trimmed V and J ends, which lost 4 bases and 0 bases, there was a span of 10 bases. Germline lookup yields CDR1 SGDLS and CDR2 YYNGEE. CDR3 protein: CASSQSGATNEKLFF. The CDR3 DNA reads TGTGCCAGCAGCCAATCAGGCGCAACTAATGAAAAACTGTTTTTT.

As concerns this clonotype: A much larger clone sits a single nucleotide away, making a read error possible. J is TRBJ2-7 and V is TRBV5-1; D remains ambiguous. The V end lost 0 bases, the J end lost 6 bases, and 16 bases lay between the germline ends. Germline V CDR1 and CDR2: SGHRS, YFSETQ. The CDR3 runs 15 residues. CDR3 in amino acids: CASSLVGSGVCEQYF. The CDR3 DNA reads TGCGCCAGCAGCTTGGTAGGTTCTGGGGTCTGCGAGCAGTACTTC.

The genes are TRBV27 and TRBJ2-7; TRBD2 aligns across 11 bases. CDR1 and CDR2 (germline): MNHEY, SMNVEV (reference sequence). The CDR3 loop spans 14 amino acids. CDR3 DNA: TGTGTCAGTAGACTAGCGGGGTCCTCCTACGAGCAGTACTTC. It translates to CVSRLAGSSYEQYF.

In its sample, this clonotype was seen many times. The rearrangement joins TRBV24-1 to TRBJ2-7; 13 bases match TRBD2. Germline V gene lookup returns CDR1 KGHDR and CDR2 SFDVKD. There are 17 residues in the CDR3. The V and J ends lost 1 base and 3 bases, in that order; junction bases with no gene match: 5. CDR3 bases: TGTGCCACCAGTGATTTATTTGGACTAGCGGGAGTCTACGAGCAGTACTTC. Protein product: CATSDLFGLAGVYEQYF.

This chain links TRBV19 with TRBJ1-5; 9 bases are a match to TRBD1. The CDR3 length is 15 residues. Germline CDR1 LNHDA, CDR2 SQIVND (reference sequence). V was pared by 4 bases and J by 7 bases, with 8 bases of the junction left unmatched. CDR3 amino acids: CASSTAGTGLQPQHF. The CDR3 DNA reads TGTGCCAGTAGTACTGCCGGGACAGGGCTGCAGCCCCAGCATTTT.

The chain couples TRBV11-3 to TRBJ2-1, with 7 bases that match TRBD1. The V gene end was trimmed by 3 bases and the J gene end by 3 bases; junction bases not matched to a gene: 2. This CDR3 region has 14 residues. The V gene's germline CDR1 is SGHNT and CDR2 YENEEA. The CDR3 region has the DNA TGTGCCAGCAGCTTCCAGGGGGACTACAATGAGCAGTTCTTC. This codes for CASSFQGDYNEQFF.

Many counts were recorded for this clonotype. CDR3 DNA: TGTGCCAGCAGCGTAGCTACGGCGGGCGCGAACTATGGCTACACCTTC. As protein: CASSVATAGANYGYTF. This chain uses TRBV9 with TRBJ1-2; the D is unclear. Germline lookup yields CDR1 SGDLS and CDR2 YYNGEE. V was cut by 0 bases and J by 2 bases, with 14 bases left in between. This CDR3 contains 16 residues. Together with reference TRBV9 and TRBJ1-2, the CDR3 gives the full variable domain: DSGVTQTPKHLITATGQRVTLRCSPRSGDLSVYWYQQSLDQGLQFLIQYYNGEERAKGNILERFSAQQFPDLHSELNLSSLELGDSALYFCASSVATAGANYGYTFGSGTRLTVV.

The sample holds a few counts of this clonotype. V gene TRBV20-1 combines with J gene TRBJ2-4; 9 bases agree with TRBD2. This CDR3 contains 14 residues. Germline lookup yields CDR1 DFQATT and CDR2 SNEGSKA (reference sequence). J lost 8 bases, V lost 3 bases, and 8 bases had no gene match. The CDR3 here is CSARGLAGADIQYF. CDR3 in DNA: TGCAGTGCTAGGGGACTAGCAGGGGCGGACATTCAGTACTTC.

The chain recombines TRBV18 with TRBJ1-1, with 8 bases identical to TRBD1. The germline V gene has CDR1 KGHSH and CDR2 LQKENI. The CDR3 has 16 residues. With V trimmed by 5 bases and J by 3 bases, 11 bases remained unmatched. In DNA, the CDR3 is TGTGCCAGCTCATCATCAGGGGGCCTCGGGTACACTGAAGCTTTCTTT. It translates to CASSSSGGLGYTEAFF.

In this sample, this clonotype turned up a few times. The rearrangement joins TRBV7-3 to TRBJ2-2; 12 bases match TRBD1. The V gene end was trimmed by 5 bases and the J gene end by 4 bases; junction bases not matched to a gene: 5. Germline V lookup: CDR1 SGHTA, CDR2 FQGTGA. The CDR3 runs to 16 residues. CDR3 nucleotide sequence: TGTGCCAGCAGCGAGGGACAGGGGGCGCCCACCGGGGAGCTGTTTTTT. Its protein product is CASSEGQGAPTGELFF.

Turning to this clonotype: This could be a read error, since a much larger clone is one nucleotide away. The chain carries TRBV6-4 and TRBJ1-2; D is undetermined. In germline, CDR1 is MRHNA, CDR2 SNTAGT. V was trimmed by 5 bases and J by 2 bases, leaving 9 bases between them. This CDR3 comprises 13 residues. The chain's CDR3 is CASSRTTNYGYTF. In nucleotides, the CDR3 is TGTGCCAGCAGTCGTACCACCAACTATGGCTACACCTTC.

This clonotype was seen only a few times. The CDR3 DNA sequence: TGTGCCAGCAATCGTGGTGGTACAGGACAGCCCCAGCATTTT. This gives the protein CASNRGGTGQPQHF. V is TRBV2 and J is TRBJ1-5; D possibly corresponds to TRBD1 (5 bases). Trimming left V 7 bases short and J 7 bases short, with 17 bases between. CDR3 length: 14 residues. Looked up from germline, CDR1 is SNHLY and CDR2 is FYNNEI. Together with reference TRBV2 and TRBJ1-5, the CDR3 gives the full variable domain: EPEVTQTPSHQVTQMGQEVILRCVPISNHLYFYWYRQILGQKVEFLVSFYNNEISEKSEIFDDQFSVERPDGSNFTLKIRSTKLEDSAMYFCASNRGGTGQPQHFGDGTRLSIL.

This clonotype was observed at least ten times. The rearrangement joins TRBV10-3 to TRBJ1-2; no clear D. Germline CDR1 is ENHRY and CDR2 is SYGVKD. The CDR3 is 13 amino acids. Trimming removed 6 bases at V and 2 bases at J, with 10 bases between. The CDR3 sequence: CAIRATENYGYTF. CDR3 sequence (DNA): TGTGCCATCAGAGCCACAGAAAACTATGGCTACACCTTC.

This clonotype has a count of ten or more. The CDR3 loop reads CSARAGGNTEAFF. The CDR3 bases are TGCAGTGCTAGGGCAGGGGGGAACACTGAAGCTTTCTTT. The gene calls are TRBV20-1 and TRBJ1-1, with 7 bases identical to TRBD1. The CDR3 length is 13 residues. The ends lost 3 bases at V and 1 base at J; junction bases unmatched: 2. Germline V gives CDR1 DFQATT, CDR2 SNEGSKA (reference sequence).